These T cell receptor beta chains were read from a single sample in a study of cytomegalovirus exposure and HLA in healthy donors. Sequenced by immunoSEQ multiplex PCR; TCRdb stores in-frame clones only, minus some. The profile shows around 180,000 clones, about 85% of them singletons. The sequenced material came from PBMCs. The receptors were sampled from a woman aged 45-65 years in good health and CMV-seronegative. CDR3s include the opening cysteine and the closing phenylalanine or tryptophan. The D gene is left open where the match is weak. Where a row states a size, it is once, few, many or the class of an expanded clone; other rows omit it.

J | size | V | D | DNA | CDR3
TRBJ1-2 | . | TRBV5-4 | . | TGTGCCAGCAGCTTGGATATTGGACAGCGCGGCTACACCTTC | CASSLDIGQRGYTF
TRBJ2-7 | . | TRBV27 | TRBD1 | TGTGCCAGCATTCCCAAGCCCCCGAGGACCCACAGGGGATCCGAGCAGTACTTC | CASIPKPPRTHRGSEQYF
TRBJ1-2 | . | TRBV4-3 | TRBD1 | TGCGCCAGCAGCCAAGATTCACAGGGGGTCTTCTATGGCTACACCTTC | CASSQDSQGVFYGYTF
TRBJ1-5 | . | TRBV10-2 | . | TGCGCCAGCAGTGAGTCGATACAGTATAGCAATCAGCCCCAGCATTTT | CASSESIQYSNQPQHF
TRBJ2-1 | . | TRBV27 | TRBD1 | TGTGCCAGCAGTCATCTGGACAGGGGGAATTACAATGAGCAGTTCTTC | CASSHLDRGNYNEQFF
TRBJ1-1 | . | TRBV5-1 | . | TGCGCCAGCAGCTTGGCGGGAAAAACTGAAGCTTTCTTT | CASSLAGKTEAFF
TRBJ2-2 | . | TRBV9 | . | TGTGCCAGCAGCGGGCAGCGGAACACCGGGGAGCTGTTTTTT | CASSGQRNTGELFF
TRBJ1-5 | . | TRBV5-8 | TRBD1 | TGTGCCAGCAGCAGACCGGGACAGCTAATCAATCAGCCCCAGCATTTT | CASSRPGQLINQPQHF
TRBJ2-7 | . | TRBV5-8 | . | TGTGCCAGCAGCCTCGGGTTGGGGCAGGGGAACGAGCAGTACTTC | CASSLGLGQGNEQYF
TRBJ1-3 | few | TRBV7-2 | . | TGTGCCAGCAGCTTAGACAACGTTGGAAACACCATATATTTT | CASSLDNVGNTIYF
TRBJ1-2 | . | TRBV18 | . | TGTGCCAGCTCACCATCCGCCACGGCGGAAACCTTC | CASSPSATAETF
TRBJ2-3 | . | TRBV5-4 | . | TGTGCCAGCAGCTTGGGGGGGACTAGCACAGATACGCAGTATTTT | CASSLGGTSTDTQYF
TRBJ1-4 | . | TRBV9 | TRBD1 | TGTGCCAGCAGCAAAACAGGGGAAGAAAAACTGTTTTTT | CASSKTGEEKLFF
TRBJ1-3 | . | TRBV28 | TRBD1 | TGTGCCAGCAGTGAGACAGGGTTCTCAAGAAACACCATATATTTT | CASSETGFSRNTIYF
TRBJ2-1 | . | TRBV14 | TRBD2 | TGTGCCAGCAGCCTTTGGACTAGCTCCTACAATGAGCAGTTCTTC | CASSLWTSSYNEQFF
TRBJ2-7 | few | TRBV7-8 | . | TGTGCCAGCAGCCTCGGTACGGGACGGGACTACGAGCAGTACTTC | CASSLGTGRDYEQYF
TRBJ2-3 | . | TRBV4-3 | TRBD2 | TGCGCCAGCAGCTTAGGACTAGCGGGGGCAGATACGCAGTATTTT | CASSLGLAGADTQYF
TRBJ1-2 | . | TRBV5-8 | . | TGTGCCAGCAGCCTAAAAGCAGGGTCTAACTATGGCTACACCTTC | CASSLKAGSNYGYTF
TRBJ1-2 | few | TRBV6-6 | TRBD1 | TGTGCCAGCACCTTCCGGACAGGGGATGGCTACACCTTC | CASTFRTGDGYTF
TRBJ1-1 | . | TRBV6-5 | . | TGTGCCAGCAGCGAACGGGGGAGAGCTTTCTTT | CASSERGRAFF
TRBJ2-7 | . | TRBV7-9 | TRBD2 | TGTGCCAGCAGTTGGGGGGGAGCCTACGAGCAGTACTTC | CASSWGGAYEQYF
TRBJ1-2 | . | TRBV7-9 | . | TGTTCCAGCAGTCCCTCTAACTATGGCTACACCTTC | CSSSPSNYGYTF
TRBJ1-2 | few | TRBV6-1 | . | TGTGCCAGCAGCGTTAACTATGGCTACACCTTC | CASSVNYGYTF
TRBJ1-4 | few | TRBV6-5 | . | TGTGCCAGCAGCAACCTTGAGAGGCTGTTTTTT | CASSNLERLFF
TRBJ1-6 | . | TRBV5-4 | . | TGTGCCAGCAGCTTGGATGCCCTCGGTAAAATGCCCCTCCACTTT | CASSLDALGKMPLHF
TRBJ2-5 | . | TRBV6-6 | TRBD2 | TGTGCCGGCAGTTCTCCCTTAGCGGGAGAGGGAGAGACCCAGTACTTC | CAGSSPLAGEGETQYF
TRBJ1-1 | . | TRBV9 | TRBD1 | TGTGCCAGCAGCGTAGGGGACAGGGGGCTTCATAACACTGAAGCTTTCTTT | CASSVGDRGLHNTEAFF
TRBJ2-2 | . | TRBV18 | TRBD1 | TGTGCCAGCTCACCAAGTCAGGGGGCCACCGGGGAGCTGTTTTTT | CASSPSQGATGELFF
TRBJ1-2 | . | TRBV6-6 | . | TGTGCCAGCAACAACGGGGAGGGACTTGGGTATGGCTACACCTTC | CASNNGEGLGYGYTF
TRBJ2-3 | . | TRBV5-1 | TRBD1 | TGCGCCAGCAGCTTGGCCGGGACAGGGAGCCCACTGCTGCAGTATTTT | CASSLAGTGSPLLQYF
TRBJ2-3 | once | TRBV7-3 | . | TGTGCCAGCAGCTCGGGACACCTAAGCACAGATACGCAGTATTTT | CASSSGHLSTDTQYF
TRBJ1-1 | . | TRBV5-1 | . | TGCGCCAGCAGTCTAATGGAAGGCGGGTTCACTGAAGCTTTCTTT | CASSLMEGGFTEAFF
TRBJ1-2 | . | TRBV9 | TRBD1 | TGTGCCAGCAGCACGGACAGGGGAACTTTT | CASSTDRGTF
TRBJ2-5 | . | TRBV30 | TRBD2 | TGTGCCTGGAGTGCTAACAGCGGGACTAGTGATGGCCAGTACTTC | CAWSANSGTSDGQYF
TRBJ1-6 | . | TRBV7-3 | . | TGTGCCAGCAGCTTAAGCGTTACGAGGAATTCACCCCTCCACTTT | CASSLSVTRNSPLHF
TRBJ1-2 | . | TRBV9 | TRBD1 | TGTGCCAGCAGCGTGCTCTCCAGTACAGGGGGCAGTGGCTACACCTTC | CASSVLSSTGGSGYTF
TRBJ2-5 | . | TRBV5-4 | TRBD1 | TGTGCCAGCATCCCGGACAGGGGGGACCAAGAGACCCAGTACTTC | CASIPDRGDQETQYF
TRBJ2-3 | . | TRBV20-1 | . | TGCAGTGCGGGGCTTGAGACGCAGTATTTT | CSAGLETQYF
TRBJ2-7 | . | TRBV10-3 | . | TGTGCCATCAGTCCCCGAACAGGTAGCTCCTACGAGCAGTACTTC | CAISPRTGSSYEQYF
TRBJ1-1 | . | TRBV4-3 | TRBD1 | TGCGCCAGCAGCCCCCAGTGGGCAGGGGGCACTGAAGCTTTCTTT | CASSPQWAGGTEAFF
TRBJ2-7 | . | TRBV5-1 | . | TGCGCCAGCAGCTTGGTTGCGGTTAGCTCCTACGAGCAGTACTTC | CASSLVAVSSYEQYF
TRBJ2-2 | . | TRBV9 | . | TGTGCCAGCAGCCCCCTCGGGACACTGAACACCGGGGAGCTGTTTTTT | CASSPLGTLNTGELFF
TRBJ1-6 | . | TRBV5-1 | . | TGCGCCAGCAGCTTGGACAGGGTGGCTAATTCACCCCTCCACTTT | CASSLDRVANSPLHF